The T cell receptor (beta chain) described here comes from a study of blood T cells in healthy people across ages. Study conclusions and caveats: Investigators viewed diversity estimates from one million T cells as underestimates, the study reported.

Remarks on this clonotype: Antigen unknown.

For every donor, a draw yielded roughly 10 milliliters of peripheral blood. RNA extraction gave at least 5 micrograms of total RNA per sample. Then a second PCR, running about 6 to 11 cycles, was carried out with a sample-barcoded 5' primer and a J-beta primer mix. The authors tagged each cDNA molecule using a template-switch adaptor with 12 random nucleotides. TCRdb re-called the 5' RACE reads with MiXCR, one entry per CDR3 protein. This table has about 670,000 distinct CDR3 sequences, 40% to 65% appearing once. Trimming took off 1 base at V and 0 bases at J, with 10 bases between the two ends. The CDR3 is 16 amino acids. In germline, CDR1 is SEHNR, CDR2 FQNEAQ (reference sequence).

This TCR was sampled from a woman older than 75 in good health. The sequenced sample was blood. The chain links TRBV7-9 to TRBJ1-5; no reliable D call. CDR3 amino acids: CASSLGKRDSNQPQHF. The CDR3 bases are TGTGCCAGCAGCTTAGGAAAGAGAGATAGCAATCAGCCCCAGCATTTT.